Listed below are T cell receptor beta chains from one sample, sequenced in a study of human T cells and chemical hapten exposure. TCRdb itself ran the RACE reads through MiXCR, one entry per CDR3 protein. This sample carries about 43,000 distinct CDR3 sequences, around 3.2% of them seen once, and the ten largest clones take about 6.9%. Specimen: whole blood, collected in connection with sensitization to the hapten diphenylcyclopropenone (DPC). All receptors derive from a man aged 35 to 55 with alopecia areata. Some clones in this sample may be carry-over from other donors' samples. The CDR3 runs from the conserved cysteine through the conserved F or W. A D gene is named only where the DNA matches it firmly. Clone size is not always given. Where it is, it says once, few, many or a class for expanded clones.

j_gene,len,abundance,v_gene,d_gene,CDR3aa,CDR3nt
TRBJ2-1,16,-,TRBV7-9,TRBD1,CASSPGRGDRGNEQFF,TGTGCCAGCAGCCCGGGCCGGGGAGACAGGGGGAATGAGCAGTTCTTC
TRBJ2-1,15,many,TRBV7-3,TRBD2,CASSNGTSGTGEQFF,TGTGCCAGCAGCAATGGGACTAGCGGGACCGGAGAGCAGTTCTTC
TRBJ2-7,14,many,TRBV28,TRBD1,CASFPGQLPYEQYF,TGTGCCAGCTTTCCGGGACAGCTTCCCTACGAGCAGTACTTC
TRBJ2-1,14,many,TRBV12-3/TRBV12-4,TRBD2,CASSLLAGNNEQFF,TGTGCCAGCAGTTTACTAGCGGGGAACAATGAGCAGTTCTTC
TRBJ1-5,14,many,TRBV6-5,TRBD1,CASSLGQFYQPQHF,TGTGCCAGCAGCCTGGGACAGTTTTATCAGCCCCAGCATTTT
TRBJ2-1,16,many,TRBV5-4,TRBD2,CASSPGLAGGFDEQFF,TGTGCCAGCAGCCCGGGACTAGCGGGAGGGTTCGATGAGCAGTTCTTC
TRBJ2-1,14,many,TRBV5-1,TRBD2,CASRSSGSYNEQFF,TGCGCCAGCAGAAGTAGCGGGAGCTACAATGAGCAGTTCTTC
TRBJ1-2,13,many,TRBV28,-,CASSRGQTYGYTF,TGTGCCAGCAGCCGCGGACAGACCTATGGCTACACCTTC
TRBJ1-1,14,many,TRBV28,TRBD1,CASSTGGRHTEAFF,TGTGCCAGCAGCACAGGGGGCAGGCACACTGAAGCTTTCTTT
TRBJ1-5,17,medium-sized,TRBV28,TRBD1,CASSFWGQGGGNQPQHF,TGTGCCAGCAGTTTTTGGGGACAGGGAGGAGGCAATCAGCCCCAGCATTTT
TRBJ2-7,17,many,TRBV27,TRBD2,CASSLLGLAGSAQEQYF,TGTGCCAGCAGTTTATTGGGACTAGCGGGGTCGGCGCAGGAGCAGTACTTC
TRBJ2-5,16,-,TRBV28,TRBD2,CASSLGGRAGIETQYF,TGTGCCAGCAGTTTAGGCGGGAGAGCCGGTATCGAGACCCAGTACTTC
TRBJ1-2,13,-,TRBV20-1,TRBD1,CSARVRQGYGYTF,TGCAGTGCTAGAGTGAGACAGGGCTATGGCTACACCTTC
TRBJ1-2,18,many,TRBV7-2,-,CASSLLALPTGPNYGYTF,TGTGCCAGCAGCTTATTGGCTCTACCCACAGGGCCCAACTATGGCTACACCTTC
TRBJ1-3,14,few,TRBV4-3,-,CASSQDAGGNTIYF,TGCGCCAGCAGCCAAGATGCAGGGGGAAACACCATATATTTT
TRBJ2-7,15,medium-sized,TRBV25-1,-,CASSPGEHWSYEQYF,TGTGCCAGCAGCCCGGGGGAGCATTGGTCCTACGAGCAGTACTTC
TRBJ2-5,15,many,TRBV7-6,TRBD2,CASSGSLAGKETQYF,TGTGCCAGCAGCGGATCCCTAGCGGGGAAAGAGACCCAGTACTTC
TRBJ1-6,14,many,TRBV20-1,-,CSAREEGGHSPLHF,TGCAGTGCTAGAGAGGAGGGTGGGCATTCACCCCTCCACTTT
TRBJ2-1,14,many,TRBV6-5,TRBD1,CASSYDREDNEQFF,TGTGCCAGCAGTTACGACAGGGAAGACAATGAGCAGTTCTTC
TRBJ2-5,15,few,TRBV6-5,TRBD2,CASSPGTSGRKTQYF,TGTGCCAGCAGTCCCGGGACTAGCGGGAGGAAGACCCAGTACTTC
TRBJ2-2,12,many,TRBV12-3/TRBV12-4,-,CASSSPLGELFF,TGTGCCAGCAGTTCCCCCCTCGGGGAGCTGTTTTTT
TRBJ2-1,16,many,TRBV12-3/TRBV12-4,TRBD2,CAIKTSGSLSYNEQFF,TGTGCCATCAAAACTAGCGGGAGCCTCTCCTACAATGAGCAGTTCTTC
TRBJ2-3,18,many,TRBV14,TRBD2,CASSQDRTSGRALNTQYF,TGTGCCAGCAGCCAAGATCGGACTAGCGGGAGGGCTCTCAATACGCAGTATTTT
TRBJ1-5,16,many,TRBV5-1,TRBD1,CASSWGTGGVNQPQHF,TGCGCCAGCAGCTGGGGAACAGGGGGCGTCAATCAGCCCCAGCATTTT
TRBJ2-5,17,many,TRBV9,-,CASTEGEVLGKQETQYF,TGTGCCAGCACGGAGGGAGAGGTTCTCGGCAAGCAAGAGACCCAGTACTTC
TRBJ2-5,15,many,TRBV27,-,CASSLIGTETGTQYF,TGTGCCAGCAGTTTAATAGGGACCGAAACGGGGACCCAGTACTTC
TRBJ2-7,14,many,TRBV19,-,CASSTGDRPYEQYF,TGTGCCAGTAGTACTGGGGACCGCCCCTACGAGCAGTACTTC
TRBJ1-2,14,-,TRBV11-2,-,CASSLGGQPYGYTF,TGTGCCAGCAGCTTAGGTGGACAGCCCTATGGCTACACCTTC
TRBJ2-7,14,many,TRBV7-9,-,CASSSRHTPYEQYF,TGTGCCAGCAGCTCGCGACATACCCCCTACGAGCAGTACTTC
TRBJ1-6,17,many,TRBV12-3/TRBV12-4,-,CASSLRSGSRNNSPLHF,TGTGCCAGCAGTTTACGCAGCGGCAGTCGAAATAATTCACCCCTCCACTTT
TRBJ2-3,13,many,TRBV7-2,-,CASSHSASDTQYF,TGTGCCAGCAGCCATAGTGCGAGTGATACGCAGTATTTT
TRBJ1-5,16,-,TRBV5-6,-,CASSLRLPGHQEPQHF,TGTGCCAGCAGCTTGCGATTGCCGGGGCACCAGGAGCCCCAGCATTTT
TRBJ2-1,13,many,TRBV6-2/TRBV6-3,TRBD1,CASSWDRLDGQFF,TGTGCCAGCAGTTGGGACAGGCTGGACGGGCAGTTCTTC
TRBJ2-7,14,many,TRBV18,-,CASSPGASTYEQYF,TGTGCCAGCTCACCAGGGGCGAGCACCTACGAGCAGTACTTC
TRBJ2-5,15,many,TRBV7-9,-,CASSPLEQPQETQYF,TGTGCCAGCAGCCCCCTCGAACAGCCCCAAGAGACCCAGTACTTC
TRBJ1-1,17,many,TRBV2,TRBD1,CASSERQGGYLNTEAFF,TGTGCCAGCAGTGAAAGACAAGGGGGCTACTTGAACACTGAAGCTTTCTTT
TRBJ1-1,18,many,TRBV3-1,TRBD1,CASSHEEDRGPMNTEAFF,TGTGCCAGCAGCCACGAAGAGGACAGGGGTCCCATGAACACTGAAGCTTTCTTT
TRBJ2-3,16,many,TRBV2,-,CASSAKGGGPSYTQYF,TGTGCCAGCAGTGCTAAGGGAGGGGGGCCATCGTATACGCAGTATTTT
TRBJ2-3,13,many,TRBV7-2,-,CASSPFSTDTQYF,TGTGCCAGCAGCCCTTTTTCCACAGATACGCAGTATTTT